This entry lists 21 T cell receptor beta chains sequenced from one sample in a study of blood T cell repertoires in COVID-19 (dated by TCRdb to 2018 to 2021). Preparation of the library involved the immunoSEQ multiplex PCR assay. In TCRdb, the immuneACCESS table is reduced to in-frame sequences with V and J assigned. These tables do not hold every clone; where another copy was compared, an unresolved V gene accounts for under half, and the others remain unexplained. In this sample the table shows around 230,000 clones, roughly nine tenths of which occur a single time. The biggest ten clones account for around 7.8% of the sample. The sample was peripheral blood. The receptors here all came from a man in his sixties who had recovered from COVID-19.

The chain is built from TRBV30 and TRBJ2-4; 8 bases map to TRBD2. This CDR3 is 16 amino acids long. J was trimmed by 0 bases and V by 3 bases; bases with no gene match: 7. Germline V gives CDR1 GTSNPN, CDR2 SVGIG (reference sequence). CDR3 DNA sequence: TGTGCCTGGAGGGGTGCGGGGGGACGAGCCAAAAACATTCAGTACTTC. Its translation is CAWRGAGGRAKNIQYF.

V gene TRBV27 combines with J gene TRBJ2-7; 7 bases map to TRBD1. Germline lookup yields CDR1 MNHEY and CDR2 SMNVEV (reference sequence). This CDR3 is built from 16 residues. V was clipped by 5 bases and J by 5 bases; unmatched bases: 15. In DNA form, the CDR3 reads TGTGCCAGCAGTACACAAGACAGGGCGTTCGGGCACGAGCAGTACTTC. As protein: CASSTQDRAFGHEQYF.

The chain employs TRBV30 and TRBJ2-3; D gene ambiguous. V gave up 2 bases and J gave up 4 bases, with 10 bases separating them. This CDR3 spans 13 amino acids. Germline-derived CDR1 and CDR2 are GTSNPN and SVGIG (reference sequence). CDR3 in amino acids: CAWSILVADTQYF. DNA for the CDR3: TGTGCCTGGAGTATCCTAGTAGCAGATACGCAGTATTTT.

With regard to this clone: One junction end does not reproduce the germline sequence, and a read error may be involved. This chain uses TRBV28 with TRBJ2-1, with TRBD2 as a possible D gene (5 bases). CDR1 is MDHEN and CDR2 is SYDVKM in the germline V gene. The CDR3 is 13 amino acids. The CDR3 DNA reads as TGTGCCAGCAGTTCATATACCCCGGGAAGAATGGTCTTC. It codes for CASSSYTPGRMVF.

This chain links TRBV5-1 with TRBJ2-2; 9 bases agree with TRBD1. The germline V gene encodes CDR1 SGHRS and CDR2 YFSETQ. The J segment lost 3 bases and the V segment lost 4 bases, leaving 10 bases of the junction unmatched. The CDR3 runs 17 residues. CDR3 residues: CASSPDRGQTYTGELFF. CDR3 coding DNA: TGCGCCAGCAGCCCGGACAGGGGCCAAACCTACACCGGGGAGCTGTTTTTT.

CDR3 in amino acids: CAWSVLRGNLEQFF. CDR3 nucleotides: TGTGCCTGGAGTGTACTGAGAGGGAATCTGGAGCAGTTCTTC. This chain uses TRBV30 with TRBJ2-1; possibly TRBD2 for D (5 bases). The V gene lost 0 bases and the J gene lost 10 bases, with 16 bases spanning the gap. The CDR3 spans 14 residues. CDR1 GTSNPN and CDR2 SVGIG come from the germline V gene (reference sequence).

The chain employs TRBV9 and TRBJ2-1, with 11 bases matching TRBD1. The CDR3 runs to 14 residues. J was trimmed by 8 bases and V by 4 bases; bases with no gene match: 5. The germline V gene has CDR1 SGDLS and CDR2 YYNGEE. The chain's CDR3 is CASSSPGQGDEQFF. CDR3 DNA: TGTGCCAGCAGCTCACCGGGACAGGGGGATGAGCAGTTCTTC.

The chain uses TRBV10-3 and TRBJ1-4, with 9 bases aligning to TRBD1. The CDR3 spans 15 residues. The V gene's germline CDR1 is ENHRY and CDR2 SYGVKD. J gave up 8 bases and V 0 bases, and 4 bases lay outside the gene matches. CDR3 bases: TGTGCCATCAGTGAGTCAGTGGACAGGGGCGAAAAACTGTTTTTT. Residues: CAISESVDRGEKLFF.

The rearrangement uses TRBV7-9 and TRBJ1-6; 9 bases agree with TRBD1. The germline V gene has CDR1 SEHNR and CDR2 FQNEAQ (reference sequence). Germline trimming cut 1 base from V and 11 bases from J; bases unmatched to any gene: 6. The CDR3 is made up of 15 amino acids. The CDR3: CASSLGDRVWPPLHF. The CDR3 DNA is TGTGCCAGCAGCTTAGGGGACAGGGTTTGGCCACCCCTCCACTTT.

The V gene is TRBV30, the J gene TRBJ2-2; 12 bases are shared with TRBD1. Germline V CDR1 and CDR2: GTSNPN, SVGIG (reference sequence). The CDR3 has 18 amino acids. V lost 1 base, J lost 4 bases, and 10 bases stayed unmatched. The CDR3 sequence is CAWSARLGQGAGTGELFF. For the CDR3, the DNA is TGTGCCTGGAGTGCACGCTTGGGACAGGGGGCGGGCACCGGGGAGCTGTTTTTT.

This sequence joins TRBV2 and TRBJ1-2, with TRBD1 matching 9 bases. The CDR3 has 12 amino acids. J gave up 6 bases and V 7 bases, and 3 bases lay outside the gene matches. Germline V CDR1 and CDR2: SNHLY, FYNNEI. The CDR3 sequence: CASTDRGNGYTF. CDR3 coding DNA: TGTGCCAGCACCGACAGGGGGAATGGCTACACCTTC.

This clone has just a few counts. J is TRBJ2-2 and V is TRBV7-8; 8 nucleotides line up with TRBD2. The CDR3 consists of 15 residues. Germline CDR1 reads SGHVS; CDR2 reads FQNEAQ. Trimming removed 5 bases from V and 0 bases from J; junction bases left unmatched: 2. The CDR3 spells CASSRGLANTGELFF. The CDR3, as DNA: TGTGCCAGCAGCCGGGGACTAGCGAACACCGGGGAGCTGTTTTTT. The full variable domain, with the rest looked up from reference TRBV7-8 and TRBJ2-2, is GAGVSQSPRYKVAKRGQDVALRCDPISGHVSLFWYQQALGQGPEFLTYFQNEAQLDKSGLPSDRFFAERPEGSVSTLKIQRTQQEDSAVYLCASSRGLANTGELFFGEGSRLTVL.

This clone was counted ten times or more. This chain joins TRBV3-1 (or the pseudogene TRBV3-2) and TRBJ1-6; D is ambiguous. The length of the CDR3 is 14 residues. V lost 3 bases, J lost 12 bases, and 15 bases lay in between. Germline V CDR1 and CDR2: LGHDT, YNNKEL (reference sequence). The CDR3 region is CASSQGGFQLPLHF. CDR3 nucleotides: TGTGCCAGCAGCCAGGGCGGGTTTCAGCTACCCCTCCACTTT.

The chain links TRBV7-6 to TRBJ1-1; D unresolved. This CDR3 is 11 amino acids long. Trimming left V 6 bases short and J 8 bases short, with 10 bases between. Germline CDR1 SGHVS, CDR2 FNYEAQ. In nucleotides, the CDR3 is TGTGCCAGCAGATACAGCGGAGAAGCTTTCTTT. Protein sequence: CASRYSGEAFF.

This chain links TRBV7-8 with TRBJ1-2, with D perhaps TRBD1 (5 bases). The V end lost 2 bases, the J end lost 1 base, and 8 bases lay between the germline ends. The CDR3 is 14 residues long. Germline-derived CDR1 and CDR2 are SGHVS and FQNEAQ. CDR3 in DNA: TGTGCCAGCAGCTTAAGGGGCAGTAACTATGGCTACACCTTC. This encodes CASSLRGSNYGYTF.

In DNA form, the CDR3 reads TGTGCCAGCGGCCCGGGGGGGCCGCGGACCGGGGAGCTGTTTTTT. Protein product: CASGPGGPRTGELFF. The chain joins TRBV9 to TRBJ2-2; 8 bases agree with TRBD2. Unmatched junction bases numbered 10, after V lost 7 bases and J lost 5 bases. From germline, CDR1 is SGDLS and CDR2 YYNGEE. The CDR3 has 15 amino acids.

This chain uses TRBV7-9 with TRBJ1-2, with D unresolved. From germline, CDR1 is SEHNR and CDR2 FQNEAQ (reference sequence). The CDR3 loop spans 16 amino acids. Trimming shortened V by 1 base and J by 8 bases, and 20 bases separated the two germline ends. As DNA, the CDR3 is TGTGCCAGCAGCTTAGGTTTACGAGAATCCCGGCGGGGCTACACCTTC. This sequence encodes CASSLGLRESRRGYTF.

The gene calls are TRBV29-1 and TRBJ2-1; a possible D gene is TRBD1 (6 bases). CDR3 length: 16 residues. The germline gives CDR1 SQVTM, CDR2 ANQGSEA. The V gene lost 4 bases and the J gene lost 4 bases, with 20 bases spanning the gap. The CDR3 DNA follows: TGCAGCGTTGGTCCCCTCACCGTCGGGACATACAATGAGCAGTTCTTC. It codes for CSVGPLTVGTYNEQFF.

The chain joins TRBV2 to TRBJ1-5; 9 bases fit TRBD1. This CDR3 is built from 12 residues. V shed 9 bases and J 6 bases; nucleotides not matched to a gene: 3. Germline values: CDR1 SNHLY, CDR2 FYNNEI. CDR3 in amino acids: CARGTGSQPQHF. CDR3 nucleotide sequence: TGTGCCAGAGGGACAGGGAGTCAGCCCCAGCATTTT. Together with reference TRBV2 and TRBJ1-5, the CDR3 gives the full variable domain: EPEVTQTPSHQVTQMGQEVILRCVPISNHLYFYWYRQILGQKVEFLVSFYNNEISEKSEIFDDQFSVERPDGSNFTLKIRSTKLEDSAMYFCARGTGSQPQHFGDGTRLSIL.

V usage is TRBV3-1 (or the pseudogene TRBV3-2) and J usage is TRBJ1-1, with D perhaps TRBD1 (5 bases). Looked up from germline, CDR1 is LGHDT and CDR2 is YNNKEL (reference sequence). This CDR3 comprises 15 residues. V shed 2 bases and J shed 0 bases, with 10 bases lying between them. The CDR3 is CASSQQGKMNTEAFF. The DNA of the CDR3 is TGTGCCAGCAGCCAACAGGGAAAGATGAACACTGAAGCTTTCTTT.

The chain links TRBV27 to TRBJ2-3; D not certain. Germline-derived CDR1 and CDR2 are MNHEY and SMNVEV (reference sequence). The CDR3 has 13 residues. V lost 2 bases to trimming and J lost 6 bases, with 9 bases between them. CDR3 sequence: CASSLRLADTQYF. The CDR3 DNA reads TGTGCCAGCAGTTTAAGGTTAGCTGATACGCAGTATTTT.